The T cell receptor (beta chain) under discussion was sequenced for a study of long-term antiretroviral therapy in people with HIV (dated 2022 in TCRdb). For context, the study as a whole: Collection of the earliest samples took place about a decade ahead of the 2015 WHO recommendation for immediate ART, at a time when ART was typically delayed until CD4 counts fell. This retrospective serial study examined whether starting ART and sustained HIV suppression were associated with changes in the composition and diversity of the TRB repertoire in peripheral blood. A total of 192 cryopreserved PBMC samples were contributed to the cohort by 30 adults with confirmed HIV infection, with samples collected serially over a mean of 6 years (range 1-12). About 35% of the 30 participants with HIV were female. No cross-contamination during QIAcube processing turned up in test extractions that ran a monoclonal T-cell line alongside 30 to 35 polyclonal samples. Overall study results and their limits: The samples span the years 2004 to 2017, and the ART regimens used may be less effective than current regimens. Compared with controls, HIV repertoires had narrower CDR3 length ranges, and the network structure pointed to an antigen-experienced repertoire that shifted only slightly toward naive after ART. ART initiation was associated with a significant increase in TRB diversity, but diversity stayed significantly below transplant donor controls even after long-term ART. No data were available on ART adherence, viral resistance or therapy changes, limiting inferences about post-ART repertoire changes. Since PBMC availability was limited, sequencing covered only the TCR beta chain, with no alpha chain pairing. Because pre-ART samples had limited cell numbers, profiling was done on unsorted PBMC rather than on sorted CD4+ and CD8+ T cells. Expanded TRB clones identified before ART initiation dominated the repertoire across all time points, though the dominance fluctuated and decreased in many PLHIV after ART.

V was cut back by 5 bases and J by 5 bases, leaving a gap of 16 bases between them. CDR1 SGHRS and CDR2 YFSETQ are derived from the germline V gene. The CDR3 goes from the cysteine to the phenylalanine over 15 residues. Only the CDR3 part of the read is kept: 45 bases, read in frame from the first base. Turning to this clone: Its recognized antigen is unknown. No much larger clone exists at a distance of one base, and base qualities are not known.

To be included, a participant needed at least one PBMC sample from before ART initiation plus at least two post-ART samples. Treatment was received in the United States of America by all participants with HIV. Before DNA extraction, cryopreserved samples of roughly 0.9-11 million PBMC were thawed and washed. At the time of the earliest PBMC sample, participants with HIV were aged between roughly 20 and 55 years. Per participant, PBMC samples came from 1-4 timepoints prior to ART initiation and 2-8 timepoints following ART initiation, for a median of 7 samples. For every participant, serial HIV viral load, CD4+ T-cell count, ART history and demographic data were obtained. Genomic DNA was extracted from unsorted PBMC with a Qiagen kit on a QIAcube, processed in batches of 12 samples. The immunoSEQ hsTCRB v3.0 assay was used at survey level resolution to sequence the TRB variable region. The target sequencing depth for TRB was roughly 40,000-55,000 T-cell genomes per sample. Pooled TRB libraries were sequenced on an Illumina MiSeq with a v3 150-cycle kit. The published analysis was carried out like this. Repertoire analysis ran in R within a reproducible Nextflow workflow covering QC, data transformation and analysis. LymphoSeq2, an R package for AIRR-Seq data exploration, was used to implement custom analyses. A handful of samples yielding fewer than 5000 total TRB sequences were excluded, leaving 188 analyzed HIV repertoires. Among the 180 to 200 HIV repertoires that were kept, 59 were collected before ART initiation and more than 120 were collected after ART initiation. Each repertoire was downsampled to 5000 TRB nucleotide sequences, and summary statistics were averaged across 100 downsampling iterations. TRB sequences were retained for analysis only if CDR3 regions of at least seven amino acids were present. A Shannon entropy-derived clonality score and the Gini coefficient were used to measure diversity. Repertoire networks linked the top 5000 CDR3 amino acid sequences whenever two sequences differed by an edit distance of one. For TRB CDR3 amino acid sequences, antigen specificity groups and MHC restriction were predicted with GLIPH2. Known CMV, EBV, HIV or tissue antigen associations were flagged by matching CDR3 amino acid sequences against VDJdb and McPAS-TCR. Pre-ART, post-ART and control groups were compared with Wilcoxon signed-rank tests and Holm-Bonferroni correction. Sourced from immuneACCESS, this table was stored by TCRdb with only in-frame sequences that have V and J called. A share of the clones is absent; for the studies checked, an unresolved V gene accounts for under half, and the remainder has no known explanation. For V, J and clone size, that table is used; D and trimming come from the DNA. This sample is represented by around 21,000 clones; approximately 81% of them were singletons. The ten most abundant clones make up approximately 12% of the sample.

The sequence is built from TRBV5-1 and TRBJ2-2; possibly the D gene is TRBD1, per 6 matching bases. The sample consisted of unsorted PBMCs, taken 0.1 years before starting antiretroviral therapy. This receptor was taken from a man between 40 and 49 years old with HIV. CDR3 loop: CASRKAGVRTGELFF. The base sequence is TGCGCCAGCAGGAAGGCAGGGGTGAGGACCGGGGAGCTGTTTTTT.